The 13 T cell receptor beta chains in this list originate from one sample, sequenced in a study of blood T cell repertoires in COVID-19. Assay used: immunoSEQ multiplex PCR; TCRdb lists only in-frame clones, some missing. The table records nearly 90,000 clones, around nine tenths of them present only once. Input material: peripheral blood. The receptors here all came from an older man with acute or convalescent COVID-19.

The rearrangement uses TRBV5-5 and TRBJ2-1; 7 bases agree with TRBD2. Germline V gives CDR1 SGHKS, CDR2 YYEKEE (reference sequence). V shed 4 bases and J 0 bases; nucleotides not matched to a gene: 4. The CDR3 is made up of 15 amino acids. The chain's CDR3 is CASSPSGSSYNEQFF. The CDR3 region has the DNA TGTGCCAGCAGCCCTAGCGGTAGCTCCTACAATGAGCAGTTCTTC.

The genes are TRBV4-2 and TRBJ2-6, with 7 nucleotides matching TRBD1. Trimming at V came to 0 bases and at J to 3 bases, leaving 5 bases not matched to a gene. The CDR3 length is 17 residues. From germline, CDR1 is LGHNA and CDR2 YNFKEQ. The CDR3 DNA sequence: TGTGCCAGCAGCCAAGAGAAGGGGGCTTATGGGGCCAACGTCCTGACTTTC. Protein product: CASSQEKGAYGANVLTF.

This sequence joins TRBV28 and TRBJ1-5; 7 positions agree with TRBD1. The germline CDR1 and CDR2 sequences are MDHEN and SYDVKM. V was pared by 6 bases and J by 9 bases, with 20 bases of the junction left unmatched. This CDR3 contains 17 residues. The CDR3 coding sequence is TGTGCCAGCAGCCCTGGGTGGGACAGCGGGCCAGGAGGGCCCCAGCATTTT. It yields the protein CASSPGWDSGPGGPQHF.

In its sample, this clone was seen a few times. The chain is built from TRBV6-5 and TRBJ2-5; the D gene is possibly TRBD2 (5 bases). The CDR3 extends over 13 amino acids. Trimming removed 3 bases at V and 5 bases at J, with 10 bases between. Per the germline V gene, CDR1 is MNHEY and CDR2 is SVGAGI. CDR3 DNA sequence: TGTGCCAGCAGTTATGCGGGCACGGAGACCCAGTACTTC. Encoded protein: CASSYAGTETQYF.

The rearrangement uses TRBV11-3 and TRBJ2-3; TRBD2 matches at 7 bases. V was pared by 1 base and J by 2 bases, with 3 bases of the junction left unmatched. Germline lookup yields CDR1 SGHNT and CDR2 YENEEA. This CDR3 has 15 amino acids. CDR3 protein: CASSLGTRATDTQYF. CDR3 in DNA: TGTGCCAGCAGCTTAGGGACTAGGGCCACAGATACGCAGTATTTT. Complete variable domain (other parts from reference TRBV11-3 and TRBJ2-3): EAGVVQSPRYKIIEKKQPVAFWCNPISGHNTLYWYLQNLGQGPELLIRYENEEAVDDSQLPKDRFSAERLKGVDSTLKIQPAELGDSAVYLCASSLGTRATDTQYFGPGTRLTVL.

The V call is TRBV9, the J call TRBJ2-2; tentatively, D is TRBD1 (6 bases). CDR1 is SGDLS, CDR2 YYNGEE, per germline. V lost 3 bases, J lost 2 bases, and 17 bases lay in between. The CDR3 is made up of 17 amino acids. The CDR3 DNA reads TGTGCCAGCAGCGGAGGTGGACAGATCGGAAACACCGGGGAGCTGTTTTTT. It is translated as CASSGGGQIGNTGELFF.

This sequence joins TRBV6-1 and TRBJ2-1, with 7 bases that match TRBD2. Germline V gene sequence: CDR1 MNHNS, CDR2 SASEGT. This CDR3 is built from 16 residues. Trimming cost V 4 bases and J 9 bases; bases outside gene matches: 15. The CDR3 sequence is CASSGPREARLGEQFF. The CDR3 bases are TGTGCCAGCAGTGGCCCTCGGGAGGCACGTCTCGGTGAGCAGTTCTTC.

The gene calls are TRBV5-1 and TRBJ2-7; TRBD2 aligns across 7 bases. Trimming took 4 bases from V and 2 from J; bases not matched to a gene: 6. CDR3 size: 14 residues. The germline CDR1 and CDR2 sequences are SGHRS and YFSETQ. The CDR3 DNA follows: TGCGCCAGCAGCCCTACTAGCGCTACCTACGAGCAGTACTTC. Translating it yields CASSPTSATYEQYF.

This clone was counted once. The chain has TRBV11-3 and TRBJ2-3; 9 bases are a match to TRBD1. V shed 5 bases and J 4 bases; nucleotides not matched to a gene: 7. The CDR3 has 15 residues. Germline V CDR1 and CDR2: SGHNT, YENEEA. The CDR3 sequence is CASSHGQGKADTQYF. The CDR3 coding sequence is TGTGCCAGCAGCCACGGACAGGGGAAGGCAGATACGCAGTATTTT.

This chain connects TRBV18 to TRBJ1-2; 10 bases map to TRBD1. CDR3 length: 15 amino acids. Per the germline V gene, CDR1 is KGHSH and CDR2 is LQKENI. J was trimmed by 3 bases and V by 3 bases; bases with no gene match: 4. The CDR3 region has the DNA TGTGCCAGCTCACCTTATGGGACAGGGGACTATGGCTACACCTTC. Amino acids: CASSPYGTGDYGYTF.

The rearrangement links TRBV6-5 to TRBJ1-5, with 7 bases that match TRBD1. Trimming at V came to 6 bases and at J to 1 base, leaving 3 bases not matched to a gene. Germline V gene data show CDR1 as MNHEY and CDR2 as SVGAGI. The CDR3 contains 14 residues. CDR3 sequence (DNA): TGTGCCAGCAGACAGGGGATCAGCAATCAGCCCCAGCATTTT. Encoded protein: CASRQGISNQPQHF.

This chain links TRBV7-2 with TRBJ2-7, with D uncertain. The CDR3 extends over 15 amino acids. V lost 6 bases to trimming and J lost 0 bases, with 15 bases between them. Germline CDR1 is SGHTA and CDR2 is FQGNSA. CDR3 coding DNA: TGTGCCAGCAGTTTCAGCGCCTCGAGCTCCTACGAGCAGTACTTC. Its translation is CASSFSASSSYEQYF.

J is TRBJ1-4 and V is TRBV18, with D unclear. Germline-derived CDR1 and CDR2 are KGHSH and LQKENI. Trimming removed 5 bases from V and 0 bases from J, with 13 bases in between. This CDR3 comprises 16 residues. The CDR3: CASSSQRGSTNEKLFF. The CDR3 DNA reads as TGTGCCAGCTCAAGCCAACGAGGGTCAACTAATGAAAAACTGTTTTTT.